The 13 T cell receptor beta chains in this list originate from one sample, sequenced in a study of blood T cell repertoires in COVID-19. TCRdb keeps only in-frame clones here, not all; method: immunoSEQ multiplex PCR. Counted here are a few hundred thousand clones, approximately 88% occurring once; the ten biggest clones make up approximately 8.5%. The specimen sequenced was peripheral blood. These receptors all come from a man between 18 and 35 years old with active or convalescent COVID-19.

The chain employs TRBV11-3 and TRBJ2-1; 11 positions match TRBD1. CDR1 is SGHNT and CDR2 is YENEEA in the germline V gene. The CDR3 covers 16 residues. V shed 5 bases, J shed 2 bases, and the junction held 5 bases outside the gene matches. CDR3 sequence reads: CASSPRTGGTYNEQFF. DNA of the CDR3: TGTGCCAGCAGCCCACGGACAGGGGGCACCTACAATGAGCAGTTCTTC.

The V and J genes are TRBV5-1 and TRBJ2-7; 13 bases line up with TRBD2. With 1 base clipped from V and 5 bases from J, the junction kept 3 bases outside the gene matches. The CDR3 spans 15 residues. CDR1 SGHRS and CDR2 YFSETQ come from the germline V gene. The CDR3: CASSLTSGGANEQYF. The CDR3 region has the DNA TGCGCCAGCAGCTTGACTAGCGGGGGGGCAAACGAGCAGTACTTC.

The chain combines TRBV10-2 with TRBJ1-1; 10 bases map to TRBD1. The trim removed 5 bases at V and 3 bases at J, leaving 15 bases unmatched. Per germline, CDR1 WSHSY and CDR2 SAAADI. There are 18 residues in the CDR3. CDR3 sequence (DNA): TGCGCCAGCAGTCCGTACCGGGACAGGGGCTTCAGGGACACTGAAGCTTTCTTT. It specifies CASSPYRDRGFRDTEAFF.

The chain combines TRBV6-2 or TRBV6-3 with TRBJ2-7; 12 nucleotides line up with TRBD2. Germline values: CDR1 MNHEY, CDR2 SVGEGT. The CDR3 spans 15 residues. V lost 6 bases, J lost 3 bases, and 6 bases stayed unmatched. CDR3 sequence reads: CASSSTSGGFYEQYF. The CDR3 region has the DNA TGTGCCAGCAGCTCGACTAGCGGGGGATTCTACGAGCAGTACTTC.

The chain links TRBV6-5 to TRBJ1-2, with D maybe TRBD1 (5 bases). The CDR3 is 15 amino acids. Germline assignment: CDR1 MNHEY and CDR2 SVGAGI. V was pared by 4 bases and J by 4 bases, with 16 bases between. In DNA form, the CDR3 reads TGTGCCAGCAGTTCTGGTTTAGGGAGGGGCTATGGCTACACCTTC. Its protein is CASSSGLGRGYGYTF.

This sequence joins TRBV9 and TRBJ1-6; 9 nucleotides agree with TRBD1. V dropped 4 bases and J dropped 4; count of bases not matched to a gene: 9. Per the germline V gene, CDR1 is SGDLS and CDR2 is YYNGEE. The CDR3 consists of 17 residues. This CDR3 is CASSPSADRGYNSPLHF. CDR3 DNA: TGTGCCAGCAGCCCCTCGGCAGACAGGGGGTATAATTCACCCCTCCACTTT.

The chain combines TRBV6-6 with TRBJ1-6; D might be TRBD1 (6 bases). CDR3 length equals 13 residues. Trimming took off 8 bases at V and 7 bases at J, with 12 bases between the two ends. Germline CDR1 is MNHNY and CDR2 is SVGAGI (reference sequence). The CDR3 is CASVYTGNSPLHF. The CDR3 nucleotides read TGTGCCAGCGTTTATACAGGGAATTCACCCCTCCACTTT.

This chain links TRBV7-3 with TRBJ2-7; TRBD1 matches 9 bases. The length of the CDR3 is 15 residues. Germline assignment: CDR1 SGHTA and CDR2 FQGTGA. Trimming cost V 4 bases and J 3 bases; bases outside gene matches: 7. The CDR3 is CASSWSGTGHYEQYF. The CDR3 bases are TGTGCCAGCAGCTGGTCCGGGACAGGGCACTACGAGCAGTACTTC.

This rearrangement joins TRBV9 to TRBJ2-3; 11 nucleotides align to TRBD2. This CDR3 is 16 amino acids long. Germline V gives CDR1 SGDLS, CDR2 YYNGEE. Germline trimming cut 2 bases from V and 7 bases from J; bases unmatched to any gene: 9. As DNA, the CDR3 is TGTGCCAGCAGCGTCTTGTCTAGCGGGGGGCAGTATACGCAGTATTTT. Translation: CASSVLSSGGQYTQYF.

The chain employs TRBV19 and TRBJ2-3; possibly TRBD2 for D (5 bases). This CDR3 region has 17 residues. The V and J ends lost 8 bases and 2 bases respectively, with 23 bases between them. Germline CDR1 and CDR2: LNHDA and SQIVND (reference sequence). CDR3 nucleotide sequence: TGTGCCAGTCCCCCCCCGGGATCCCGAGGGCCCACAGATACGCAGTATTTT. It translates to CASPPPGSRGPTDTQYF.

The CDR3: CASGTTGQGDSPLHF. Here the CDR3 DNA reads TGTGCCAGTGGAACCACGGGACAGGGGGATTCACCCCTCCACTTT. The chain uses TRBV19 and TRBJ1-6; 11 bases are shared with TRBD1. V dropped 8 bases and J dropped 8; count of bases not matched to a gene: 8. The CDR3 has 15 amino acids. CDR1 and CDR2 (germline): LNHDA, SQIVND (reference sequence).

V usage is TRBV2 and J usage is TRBJ2-5; a weak D match, TRBD2 (5 bases). Germline values: CDR1 SNHLY, CDR2 FYNNEI. The CDR3 extends over 12 amino acids. V lost 11 bases and J lost 4, with 14 bases in between. CDR3 region: CASRGSAETQYF. The CDR3 DNA follows: TGTGCCTCTCGCGGGTCCGCAGAGACCCAGTACTTC.

The V and J genes are TRBV13 and TRBJ1-5, with TRBD1 matching 8 bases. The J segment lost 7 bases and the V segment lost 5 bases, leaving 7 bases of the junction unmatched. Germline CDR1 is PRHDT and CDR2 is FYEKMQ (reference sequence). The CDR3 sequence is 14 residues long. CDR3 loop: CASSRGQGVQPQHF. CDR3 in DNA: TGTGCCAGCAGCCGAGGACAGGGAGTCCAGCCCCAGCATTTT.